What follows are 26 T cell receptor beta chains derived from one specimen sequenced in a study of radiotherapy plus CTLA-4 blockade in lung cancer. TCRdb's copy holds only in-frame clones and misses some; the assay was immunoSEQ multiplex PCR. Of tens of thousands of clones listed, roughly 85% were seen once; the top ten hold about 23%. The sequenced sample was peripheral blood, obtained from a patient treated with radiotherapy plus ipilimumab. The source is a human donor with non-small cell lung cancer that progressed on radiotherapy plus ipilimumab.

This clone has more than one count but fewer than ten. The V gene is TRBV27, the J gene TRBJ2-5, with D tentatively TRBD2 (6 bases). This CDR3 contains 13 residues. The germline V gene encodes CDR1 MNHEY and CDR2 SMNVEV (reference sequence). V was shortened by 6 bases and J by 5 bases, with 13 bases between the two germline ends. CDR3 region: CASRSSAGETQYF. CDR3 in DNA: TGTGCCAGCAGATCTAGCGCCGGGGAGACCCAGTACTTC.

The CDR3, as DNA: TGTGCCAGCAGTCCGCGGCCCCCCCCGAACTATGGCTACACCTTC. Translated, it gives CASSPRPPPNYGYTF. The gene calls are TRBV27 and TRBJ1-2, with D uncertain. The CDR3 runs to 15 residues. V was shortened by 5 bases and J by 2 bases, with 15 bases between the two germline ends. Per the germline V gene, CDR1 is MNHEY and CDR2 is SMNVEV (reference sequence).

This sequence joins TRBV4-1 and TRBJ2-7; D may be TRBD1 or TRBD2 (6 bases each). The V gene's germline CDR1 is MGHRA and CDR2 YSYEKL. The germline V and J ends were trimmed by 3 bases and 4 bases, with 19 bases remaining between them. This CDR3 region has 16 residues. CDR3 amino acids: CASSHGTGGLLYEQYF. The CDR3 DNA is TGCGCCAGCAGCCATGGGACCGGGGGCCTTTTGTACGAGCAGTACTTC.

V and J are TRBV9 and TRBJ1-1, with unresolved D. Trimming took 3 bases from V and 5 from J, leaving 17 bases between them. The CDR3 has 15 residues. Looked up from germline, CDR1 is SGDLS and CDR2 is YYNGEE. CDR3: CASSALSPGGTEAFF. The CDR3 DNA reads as TGTGCCAGCAGCGCACTAAGCCCCGGCGGAACTGAAGCTTTCTTT.

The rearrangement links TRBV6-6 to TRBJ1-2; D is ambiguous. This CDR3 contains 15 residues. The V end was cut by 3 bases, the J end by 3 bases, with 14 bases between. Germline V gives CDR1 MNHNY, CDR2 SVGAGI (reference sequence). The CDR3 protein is CASSYSQNEHYGYTF. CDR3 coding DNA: TGTGCCAGCAGTTATAGTCAAAACGAACACTATGGCTACACCTTC.

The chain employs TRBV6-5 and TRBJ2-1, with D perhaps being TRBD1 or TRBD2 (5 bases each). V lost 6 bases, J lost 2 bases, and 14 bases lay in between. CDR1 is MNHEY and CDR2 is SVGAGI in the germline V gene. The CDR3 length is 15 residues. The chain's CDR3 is CASRKGTVTYNEQFF. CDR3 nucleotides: TGTGCCAGCAGGAAAGGGACCGTCACCTACAATGAGCAGTTCTTC.

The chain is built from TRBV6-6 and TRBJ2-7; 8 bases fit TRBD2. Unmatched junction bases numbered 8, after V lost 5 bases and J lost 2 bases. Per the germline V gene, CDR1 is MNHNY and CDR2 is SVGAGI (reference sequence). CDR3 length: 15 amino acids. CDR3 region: CASSKEAGVTYEQYF. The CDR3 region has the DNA TGTGCCAGCAGTAAAGAAGCGGGAGTCACCTACGAGCAGTACTTC.

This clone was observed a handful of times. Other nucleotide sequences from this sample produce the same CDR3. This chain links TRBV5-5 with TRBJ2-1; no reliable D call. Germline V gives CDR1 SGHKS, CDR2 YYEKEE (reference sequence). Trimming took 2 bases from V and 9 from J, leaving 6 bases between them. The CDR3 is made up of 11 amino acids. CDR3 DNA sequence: TGTGCCAGCAGCTTCGAAGCTGAGCAGTTCTTC. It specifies CASSFEAEQFF.

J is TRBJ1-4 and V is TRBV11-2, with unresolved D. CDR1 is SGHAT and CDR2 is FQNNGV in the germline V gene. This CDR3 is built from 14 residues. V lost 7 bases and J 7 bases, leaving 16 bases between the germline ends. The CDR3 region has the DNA TGTGCCAGCAACGGGATATCAAATTGTGAAAAACTGTTTTTT. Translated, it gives CASNGISNCEKLFF. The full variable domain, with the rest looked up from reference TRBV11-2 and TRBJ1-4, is EAGVAQSPRYKIIEKRQSVAFWCNPISGHATLYWYQQILGQGPKLLIQFQNNGVVDDSQLPKDRFSAERLKGVDSTLKIQPAKLEDSAVYLCASNGISNCEKLFFGSGTQLSVL.

CDR3 residues: CASSSDRVGNYEQYV. In DNA form, the CDR3 reads TGTGCCAGCAGTTCGGACAGGGTCGGAAACTACGAGCAGTACGTC. The rearrangement links TRBV28 to TRBJ2-7; 8 positions match TRBD1. V was pared by 4 bases and J by 3 bases, with 8 bases of the junction left unmatched. The CDR3 has 15 amino acids. CDR1 and CDR2 (germline): MDHEN, SYDVKM.

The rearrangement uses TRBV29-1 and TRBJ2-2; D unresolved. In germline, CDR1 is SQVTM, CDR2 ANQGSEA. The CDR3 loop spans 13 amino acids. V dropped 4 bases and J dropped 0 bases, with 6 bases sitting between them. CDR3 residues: CSVAPSNTGELFF. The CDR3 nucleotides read TGCAGCGTTGCTCCGTCGAACACCGGGGAGCTGTTTTTT.

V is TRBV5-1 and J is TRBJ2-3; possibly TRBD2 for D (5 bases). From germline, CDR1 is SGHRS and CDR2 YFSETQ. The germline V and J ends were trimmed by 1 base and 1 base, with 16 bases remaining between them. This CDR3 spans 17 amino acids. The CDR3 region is CASSLSPLGLGTDTQYF. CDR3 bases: TGCGCCAGCAGCTTGTCCCCCCTTGGACTCGGCACAGATACGCAGTATTTT. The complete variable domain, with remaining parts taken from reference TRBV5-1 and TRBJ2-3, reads KAGVTQTPRYLIKTRGQQVTLSCSPISGHRSVSWYQQTPGQGLQFLFEYFSETQRNKGNFPGRFSGRQFSNSRSEMNVSTLELGDSALYLCASSLSPLGLGTDTQYFGPGTRLTVL.

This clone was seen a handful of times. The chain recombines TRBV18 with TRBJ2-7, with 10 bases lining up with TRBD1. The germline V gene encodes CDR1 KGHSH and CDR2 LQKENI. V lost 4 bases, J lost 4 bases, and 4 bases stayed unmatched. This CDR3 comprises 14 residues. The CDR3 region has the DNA TGTGCCAGCTCACTCCCGGGACAGGGGTACGAGCAGTACTTC. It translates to CASSLPGQGYEQYF.

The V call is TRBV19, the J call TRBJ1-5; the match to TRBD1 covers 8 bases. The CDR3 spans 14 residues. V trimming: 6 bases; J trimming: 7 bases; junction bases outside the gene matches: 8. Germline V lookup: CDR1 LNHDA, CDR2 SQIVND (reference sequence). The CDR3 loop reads CASRGAGGVQPQHF. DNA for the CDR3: TGTGCCAGTAGGGGGGCAGGGGGCGTGCAGCCCCAGCATTTT. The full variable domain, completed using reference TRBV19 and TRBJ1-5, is DGGITQSPKYLFRKEGQNVTLSCEQNLNHDAMYWYRQDPGQGLRLIYYSQIVNDFQKGDIAEGYSVSREKKESFPLTVTSAQKNPTAFYLCASRGAGGVQPQHFGDGTRLSIL.

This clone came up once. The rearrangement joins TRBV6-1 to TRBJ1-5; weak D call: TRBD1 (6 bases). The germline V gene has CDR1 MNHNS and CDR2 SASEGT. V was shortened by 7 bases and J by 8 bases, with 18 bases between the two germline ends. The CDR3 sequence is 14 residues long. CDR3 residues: CASNGQPRAEPQHF. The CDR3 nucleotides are TGTGCCAGCAACGGACAGCCGAGGGCAGAGCCCCAGCATTTT.

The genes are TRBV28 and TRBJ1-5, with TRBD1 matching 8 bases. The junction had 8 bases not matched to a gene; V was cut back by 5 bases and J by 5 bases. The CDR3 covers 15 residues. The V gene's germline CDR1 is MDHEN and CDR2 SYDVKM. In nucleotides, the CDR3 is TGTGCCAGCAGTCTCGAAGACAGGGGTGATCAGCCCCAGCATTTT. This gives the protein CASSLEDRGDQPQHF.

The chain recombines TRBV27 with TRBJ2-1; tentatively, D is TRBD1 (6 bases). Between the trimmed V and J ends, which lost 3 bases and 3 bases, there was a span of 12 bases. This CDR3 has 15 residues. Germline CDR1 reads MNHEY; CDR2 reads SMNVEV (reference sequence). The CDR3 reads CASSFRGKDYNEQFF. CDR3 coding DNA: TGTGCCAGCAGTTTTAGGGGGAAAGACTACAATGAGCAGTTCTTC.

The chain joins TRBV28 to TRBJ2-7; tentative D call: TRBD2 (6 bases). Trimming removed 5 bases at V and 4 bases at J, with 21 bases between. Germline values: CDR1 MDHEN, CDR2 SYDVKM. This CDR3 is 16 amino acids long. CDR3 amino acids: CASSAMSLANLYEQYF. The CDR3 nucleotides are TGTGCCAGCAGTGCCATGTCTCTAGCGAACCTTTACGAGCAGTACTTC. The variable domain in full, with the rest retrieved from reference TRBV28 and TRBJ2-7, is DVKVTQSSRYLVKRTGEKVFLECVQDMDHENMFWYRQDPGLGLRLIYFSYDVKMKEKGDIPEGYSVSREKKERFSLILESASTNQTSMYLCASSAMSLANLYEQYFGPGTRLTVT.

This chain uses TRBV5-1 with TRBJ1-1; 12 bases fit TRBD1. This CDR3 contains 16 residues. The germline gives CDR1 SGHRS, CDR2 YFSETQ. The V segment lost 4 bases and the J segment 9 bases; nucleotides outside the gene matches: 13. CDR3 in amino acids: CASSPRGTGGESQAFF. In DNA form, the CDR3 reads TGCGCCAGCAGCCCTCGAGGGACAGGGGGCGAATCCCAAGCTTTCTTT.

Here the CDR3 reads CASGGLAGESSYEQYV. DNA of the CDR3: TGTGCTAGTGGCGGACTAGCGGGAGAGAGCTCCTACGAGCAGTACGTC. The chain uses TRBV12-5 and TRBJ2-7; TRBD2 aligns across 13 bases. Trimming took 6 bases from V and 0 from J; bases not matched to a gene: 5. CDR1 LGHNT and CDR2 FRNRAP come from the germline V gene. The CDR3 loop spans 16 amino acids.

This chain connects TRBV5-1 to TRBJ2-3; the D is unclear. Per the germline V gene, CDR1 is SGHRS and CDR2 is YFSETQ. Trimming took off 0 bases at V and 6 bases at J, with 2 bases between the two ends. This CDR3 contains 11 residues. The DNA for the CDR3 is TGCGCCAGCAGCTTGGGGGATACGCAGTATTTT. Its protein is CASSLGDTQYF.

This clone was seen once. CDR3 coding DNA: TGTGCCAGCAGCAAAGTGAAGGGGTATGGCTACACCTTC. It is translated as CASSKVKGYGYTF. The V gene is TRBV21-1, the J gene TRBJ1-2; the listed D gene, TRBD1, was not tested against the DNA. TRBV21-1 is classified as a pseudogene. This CDR3 has 13 residues.

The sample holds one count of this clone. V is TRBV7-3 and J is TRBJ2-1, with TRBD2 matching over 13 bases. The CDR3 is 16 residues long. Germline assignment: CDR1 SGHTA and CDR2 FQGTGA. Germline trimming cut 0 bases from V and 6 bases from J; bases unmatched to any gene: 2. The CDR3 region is CASSLTGLAGANEQFF. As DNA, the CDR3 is TGTGCCAGCAGCTTAACCGGACTAGCGGGGGCCAATGAGCAGTTCTTC.

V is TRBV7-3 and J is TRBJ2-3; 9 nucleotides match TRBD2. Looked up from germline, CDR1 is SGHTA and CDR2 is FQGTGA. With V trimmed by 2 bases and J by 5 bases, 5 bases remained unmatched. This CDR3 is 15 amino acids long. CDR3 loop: CASSLGLAGIDTQYF. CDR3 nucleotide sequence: TGTGCCAGCAGCTTAGGCCTAGCGGGAATAGATACGCAGTATTTT.

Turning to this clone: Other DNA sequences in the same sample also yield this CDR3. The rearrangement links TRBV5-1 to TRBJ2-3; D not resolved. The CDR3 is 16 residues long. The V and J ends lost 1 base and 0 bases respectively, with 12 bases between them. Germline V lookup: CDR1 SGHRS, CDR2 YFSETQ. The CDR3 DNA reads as TGCGCCAGCAGCTTGAACGGAAGGGCTAGCACAGATACGCAGTATTTT. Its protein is CASSLNGRASTDTQYF. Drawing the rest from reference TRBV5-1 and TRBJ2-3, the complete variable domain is KAGVTQTPRYLIKTRGQQVTLSCSPISGHRSVSWYQQTPGQGLQFLFEYFSETQRNKGNFPGRFSGRQFSNSRSEMNVSTLELGDSALYLCASSLNGRASTDTQYFGPGTRLTVL.

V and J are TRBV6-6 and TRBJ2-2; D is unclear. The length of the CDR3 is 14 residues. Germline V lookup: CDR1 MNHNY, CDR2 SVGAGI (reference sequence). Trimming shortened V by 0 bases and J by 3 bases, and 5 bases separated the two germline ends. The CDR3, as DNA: TGTGCCAGCAGTTACTCCCCGGACACCGGGGAGCTGTTTTTT. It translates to CASSYSPDTGELFF.